This T cell receptor beta chain was sequenced during a study of blood T cell repertoires in COVID-19 (dated by TCRdb to 2018 to 2021). Study-level background: Collaborator samples came from the United States, Italy and Spain and covered acute and convalescent phases of COVID-19. Deeply sampled blood TCRbeta repertoires from subjects exposed to, actively infected with, or recovered from COVID-19 were included in the dataset. The repertoires were made available in a free public database intended to serve as a resource for research on the immune response to SARS-CoV-2. Samples were obtained from the ongoing ImmuneRACE study (first 160 participants) and from about 1,300 subjects provided by 6 global collaborators. Where HLA class I and class II types were available, the types were taken from metadata supplied by the sample provider, not from assay-based typing. The prospective study material was composed of cDNA or gDNA derived from T cells, B-cell-depleted T cells, or PBMCs. Sample metadata almost always included a de-identified subject ID, COVID-19 status, age in years and sex.

Paper-wide results and their limitations: The quantity of clinical and demographic metadata differed by source and by participant and was supplied without curation.

Notes on this clone: The antigen it binds to is not known. No base quality information exists; no much larger clone differs at one position.

Enrolling through a virtual design, the prospective study's participants ranged in age from about 18 to 89 years and lived across approximately 25 United States geographic areas. Cohort assignment in the prospective study relied on participant-reported clinical history from a screening survey and a study questionnaire. Recovered participants in ImmuneRACE Cohort 3 were defined by two consecutive negative NP/OP PCR tests, clearance by a healthcare professional, or resolution of symptoms. Each participant in the prospective study had whole blood, serum and a nasopharyngeal or oropharyngeal swab collected by mobile phlebotomists. Participants in the prospective study had the option to provide additional blood draws and questionnaires over a roughly 2-month period. Prospective study blood samples were shipped either frozen or at room temperature before DNA extraction. The germline V gene (reference sequence) gives CDR1 as LGHDT and CDR2 as YNNKEL. Here V drops 4 bases and J drops 3 bases, and the junction holds 3 bases not matched to any gene. From the cysteine up to the phenylalanine, the CDR3 has a length of 15 residues. CDR3 DNA is the only sequence kept; it has 45 bases, read in frame from the first base.

TCRbeta CDR3 regions were amplified from genomic DNA by means of the immunoSEQ Assay, a bias-controlled multiplex PCR. In the source study's methods: Within the assay, amplification of reference gene primers was used to estimate how many nucleated cells each sample contained. To quantify the absolute abundance of each unique TCRbeta CDR3 rearrangement, sequence reads were collapsed and filtered. For each sample, productive Simpson clonality was calculated as the square root of Simpson's diversity index over productive rearrangements. In TCRdb, the immuneACCESS table is reduced to in-frame sequences with V and J assigned. These tables do not hold every clone; where another copy was compared, an unresolved V gene accounts for under half, and the others remain unexplained. For V, J and clone size, that table is used; D and trimming come from the DNA. This sample lists roughly 370,000 clones; approximately 87% were detected once. 10% of the sample comes from the top ten.

The TCR was taken from a woman aged 50 to 60 who had recovered from COVID-19. The receptor chain draws on TRBV3-1 (or the pseudogene TRBV3-2) and TRBJ2-1; 10 bases in the middle match TRBD2. The sequenced material came from PBMCs or T cells enriched from blood (not recorded which). The nucleotide sequence is TGTGCCAGCAGCCGAAGCGGGGGGGTCTACAATGAGCAGTTCTTC. Its product reads: CASSRSGGVYNEQFF.